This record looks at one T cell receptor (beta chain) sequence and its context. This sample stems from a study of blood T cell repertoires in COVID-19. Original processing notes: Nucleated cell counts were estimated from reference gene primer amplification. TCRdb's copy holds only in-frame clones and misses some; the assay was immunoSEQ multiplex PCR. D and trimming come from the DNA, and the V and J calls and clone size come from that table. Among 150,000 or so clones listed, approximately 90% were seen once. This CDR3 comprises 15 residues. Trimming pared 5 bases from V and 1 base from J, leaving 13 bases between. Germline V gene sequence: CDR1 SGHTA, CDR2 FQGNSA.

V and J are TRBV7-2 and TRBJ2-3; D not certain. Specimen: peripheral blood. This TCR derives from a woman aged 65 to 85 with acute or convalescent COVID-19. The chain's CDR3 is CASSLFVGGTDTQYF. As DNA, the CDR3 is TGTGCCAGCAGCCTCTTTGTGGGCGGCACAGATACGCAGTATTTT.